The next 12 T cell receptor beta chains were all read from a single sample in a study of T cell changes during pregnancy in multiple sclerosis. TCRdb's copy holds only in-frame clones and misses some; the assay was immunoSEQ multiplex PCR. This table holds under 90,000 clones, 80% to 95% found once. The source material was peripheral blood, sampled after pregnancy. These receptors all stem from a female donor in good health, enrolled as a control in a pregnancy study.

The V gene is TRBV27, the J gene TRBJ1-1; 7 bases fit TRBD1. This CDR3 is 14 amino acids long. CDR1 MNHEY and CDR2 SMNVEV come from the germline V gene (reference sequence). V shed 7 bases, J shed 1 base, and the junction held 6 bases outside the gene matches. CDR3 region: CASKTDRENTEAFF. The CDR3 region has the DNA TGTGCCAGCAAGACCGACAGGGAGAACACTGAAGCTTTCTTT.

The chain recombines TRBV7-3 with TRBJ1-1; a weak D match, TRBD1 (6 bases). Germline V gives CDR1 SGHTA, CDR2 FQGTGA. CDR3 length equals 14 residues. V was pared by 5 bases and J by 3 bases, with 13 bases between. CDR3 sequence: CASSPSGTYTEAFF. As DNA, the CDR3 is TGTGCCAGCAGCCCCTCCGGGACATACACTGAAGCTTTCTTT.

The chain joins TRBV4-2 to TRBJ1-2; 11 bases fit TRBD1. The CDR3 runs to 15 residues. V trimming: 1 base; J trimming: 4 bases; junction bases outside the gene matches: 2. Per germline, CDR1 LGHNA and CDR2 YNFKEQ. The CDR3: CASSQGTGGVYGYTF. The CDR3 coding sequence is TGTGCCAGCAGCCAAGGGACAGGGGGCGTCTATGGCTACACCTTC.

The chain combines TRBV7-9 with TRBJ2-3, with TRBD2 matching 7 bases. J was trimmed by 2 bases and V by 1 base; bases with no gene match: 9. The V gene's germline CDR1 is SEHNR and CDR2 FQNEAQ (reference sequence). CDR3 length: 17 amino acids. The chain's CDR3 is CASSLGSGGPPTDTQYF. CDR3 in DNA: TGTGCCAGCAGCTTAGGCTCGGGGGGTCCCCCCACAGATACGCAGTATTTT.

The rearrangement uses TRBV2 and TRBJ2-1, with D tentatively TRBD2 (6 bases). Looked up from germline, CDR1 is SNHLY and CDR2 is FYNNEI. The CDR3 sequence is 15 residues long. V was pared by 6 bases and J by 3 bases, with 15 bases between. The CDR3 sequence: CASREGPSYYNEQFF. CDR3 nucleotides: TGTGCCAGCAGGGAGGGGCCCTCCTACTACAATGAGCAGTTCTTC.

This clone appeared a single time. This chain links TRBV19 with TRBJ2-1; D is perhaps TRBD2 (6 bases). CDR3 length: 15 amino acids. Between the trimmed V and J ends, which lost 10 bases and 2 bases, there was a span of 18 bases. Germline loops: CDR1 LNHDA, CDR2 SQIVND (reference sequence). In DNA form, the CDR3 reads TGTGCCACCCGATCACCCGGAGGGACCTACAATGAGCAGTTCTTC. It yields the protein CATRSPGGTYNEQFF.

This clone was observed once. J is TRBJ1-4 and V is TRBV28; 7 positions agree with TRBD1. Germline V CDR1 and CDR2: MDHEN, SYDVKM. After removal of 5 bases from V and 7 bases from J, the junction contained 7 bases not matched to a gene. The CDR3 has 14 residues. CDR3 in amino acids: CASSGRGRFEKLFF. CDR3 coding DNA: TGTGCCAGCAGTGGAAGGGGGCGTTTTGAAAAACTGTTTTTT.

The V call is TRBV5-6, the J call TRBJ2-7, with D possibly being TRBD2 (5 bases). Germline CDR1 reads SGHDT; CDR2 reads YYEEEE. V lost 1 base to trimming and J lost 7 bases, with 12 bases between them. The CDR3 length is 13 residues. The CDR3: CASSLRLTGEQYF. The CDR3 coding sequence is TGTGCCAGCAGCTTGCGACTCACGGGGGAGCAGTACTTC.

The CDR3 region has the DNA TGTGCCAGCACTCGCCCCGGGGGGGCCGAGACCCAGTACTTC. As protein: CASTRPGGAETQYF. This chain links TRBV28 with TRBJ2-5, with 8 bases fitting TRBD2. The V gene's germline CDR1 is MDHEN and CDR2 SYDVKM. The CDR3 spans 14 residues. V lost 7 bases and J lost 5; bases outside the gene matches: 9.

The chain couples TRBV28 to TRBJ2-5; weak D call: TRBD1 (5 bases). The CDR3 loop spans 11 amino acids. Germline V gene sequence: CDR1 MDHEN, CDR2 SYDVKM. V lost 5 bases and J 10 bases, leaving 11 bases between the germline ends. In DNA, the CDR3 is TGTGCCAGCAGTCTCAGGACAAGCCAGTACTTC. Its protein is CASSLRTSQYF.

This chain joins TRBV28 and TRBJ1-3; D unresolved. Germline assignment: CDR1 MDHEN and CDR2 SYDVKM. There are 15 residues in the CDR3. Trimming took 3 bases from V and 0 from J, leaving 9 bases between them. DNA of the CDR3: TGTGCCAGCAGTTTGGCGGTCACCTCTGGAAACACCATATATTTT. Protein sequence: CASSLAVTSGNTIYF.

The rearrangement uses TRBV6-4 and TRBJ2-7; 12 positions match TRBD2. V lost 8 bases to trimming and J lost 3 bases; unmatched junction nucleotides: 2. Germline V gene data show CDR1 as MRHNA and CDR2 as SNTAGT. CDR3 length: 13 amino acids. The DNA of the CDR3 is TGTGCCAGCGTGACTAGCGGGAGCTACGAGCAGTACTTC. It yields the protein CASVTSGSYEQYF.